This T cell receptor (beta chain) was identified in a study of CD8+ T cells in alopecia areata. Study-level findings and limits: In scalp samples, resident alphabeta T cells of normal skin are also sequenced. Higher clonality than in normal scalp was seen in lesional scalp, especially alopecia totalis/universalis. TCR sharing across patients was less clear than in mice, possibly HLA-related.

CDR1 SQVTM and CDR2 ANQGSEA come from the germline V gene. J gave up 1 base and V 1 base, and 2 bases lay outside the gene matches. The CDR3 runs to 16 residues. Sorted populations comprised CD4+ and CD8+ T cells obtained from PBMCs. This clone was counted between two and nine times. No antigen is known for it. Investigators isolated RNA and reverse transcribed it into cDNA to act as the sequencing template. The protocol was immunoSEQ multiplex PCR, while the TCRdb copy is restricted to in-frame clones and leaves out a portion. This sample has some 110,000 clones, with roughly 66% found just once. The V gene is TRBV29-1, the J gene TRBJ2-6, with TRBD1 matching 9 bases. The specimen sequenced was CD4+ T cells sorted from blood. The TCR was taken from a human donor in good health. The CDR3 region is CSVEGGTGSGANVLTF. DNA of the CDR3: TGCAGCGTTGAAGGCGGGACAGGGTCTGGGGCCAACGTCCTGACTTTC.